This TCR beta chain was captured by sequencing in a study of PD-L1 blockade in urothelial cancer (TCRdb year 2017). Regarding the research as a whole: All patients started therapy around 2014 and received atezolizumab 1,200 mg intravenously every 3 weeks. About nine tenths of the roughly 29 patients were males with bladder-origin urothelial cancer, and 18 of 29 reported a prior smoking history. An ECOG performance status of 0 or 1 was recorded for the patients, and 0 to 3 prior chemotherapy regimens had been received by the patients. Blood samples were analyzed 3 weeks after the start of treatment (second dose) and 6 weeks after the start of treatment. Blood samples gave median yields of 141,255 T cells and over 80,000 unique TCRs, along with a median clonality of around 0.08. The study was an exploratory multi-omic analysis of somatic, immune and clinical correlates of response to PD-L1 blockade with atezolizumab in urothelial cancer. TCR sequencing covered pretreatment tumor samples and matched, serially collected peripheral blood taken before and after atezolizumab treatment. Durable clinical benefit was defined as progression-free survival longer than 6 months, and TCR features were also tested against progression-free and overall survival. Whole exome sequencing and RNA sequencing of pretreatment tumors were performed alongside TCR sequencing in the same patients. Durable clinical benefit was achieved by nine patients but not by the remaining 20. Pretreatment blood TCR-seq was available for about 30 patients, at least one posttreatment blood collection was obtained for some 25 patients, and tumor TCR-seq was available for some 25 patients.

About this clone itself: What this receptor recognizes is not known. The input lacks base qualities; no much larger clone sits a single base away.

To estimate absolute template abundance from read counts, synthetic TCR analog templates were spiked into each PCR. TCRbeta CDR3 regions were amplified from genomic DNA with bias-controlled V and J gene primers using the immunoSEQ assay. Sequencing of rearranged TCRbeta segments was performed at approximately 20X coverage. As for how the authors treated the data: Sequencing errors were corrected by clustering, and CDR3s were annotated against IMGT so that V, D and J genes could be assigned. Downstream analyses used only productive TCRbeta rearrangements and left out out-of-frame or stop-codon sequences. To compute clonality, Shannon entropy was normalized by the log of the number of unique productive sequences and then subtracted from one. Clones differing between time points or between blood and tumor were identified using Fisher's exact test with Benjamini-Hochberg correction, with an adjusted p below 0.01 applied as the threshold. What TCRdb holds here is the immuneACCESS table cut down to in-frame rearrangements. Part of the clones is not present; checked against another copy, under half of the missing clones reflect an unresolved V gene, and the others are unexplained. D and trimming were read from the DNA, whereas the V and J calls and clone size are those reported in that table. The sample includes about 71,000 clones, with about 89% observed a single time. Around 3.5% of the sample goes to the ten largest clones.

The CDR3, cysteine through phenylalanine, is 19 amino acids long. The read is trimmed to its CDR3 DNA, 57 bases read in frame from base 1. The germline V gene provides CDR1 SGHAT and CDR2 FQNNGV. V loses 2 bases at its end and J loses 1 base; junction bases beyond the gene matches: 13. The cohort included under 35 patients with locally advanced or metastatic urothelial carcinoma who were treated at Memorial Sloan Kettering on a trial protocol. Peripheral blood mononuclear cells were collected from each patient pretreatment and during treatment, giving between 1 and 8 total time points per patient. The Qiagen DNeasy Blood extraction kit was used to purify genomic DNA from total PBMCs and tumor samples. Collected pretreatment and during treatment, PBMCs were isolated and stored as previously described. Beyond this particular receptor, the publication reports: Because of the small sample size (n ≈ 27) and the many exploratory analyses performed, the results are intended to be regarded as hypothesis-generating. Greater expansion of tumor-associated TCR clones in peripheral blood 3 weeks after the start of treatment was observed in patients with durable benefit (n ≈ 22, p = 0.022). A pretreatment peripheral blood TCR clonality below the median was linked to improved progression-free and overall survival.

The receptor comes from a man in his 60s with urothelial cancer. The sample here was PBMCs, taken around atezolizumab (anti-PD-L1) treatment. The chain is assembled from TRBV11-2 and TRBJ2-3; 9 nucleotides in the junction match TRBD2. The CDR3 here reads CASSLFRLSGGERTDTQYF. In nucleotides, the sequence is TGTGCCAGCAGCTTATTCCGGCTTAGCGGGGGCGAACGCACAGATACGCAGTATTTT. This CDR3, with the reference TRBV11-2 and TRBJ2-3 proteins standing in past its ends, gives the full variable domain EAGVAQSPRYKIIEKRQSVAFWCNPISGHATLYWYQQILGQGPKLLIQFQNNGVVDDSQLPKDRFSAERLKGVDSTLKIQPAKLEDSAVYLCASSLFRLSGGERTDTQYFGPGTRLTVL.